This T cell receptor beta chain was captured by sequencing in a study of Ad26.COV2.S vaccination and SARS-CoV-2 variants. Study information: Donor participated within the Ad26.COV2.S arm of the COV1001 trial.

Treatment reported: roughly 19 received Ad26.COV2.S at low or high dose, single or two shots; about five received placebo; per-sample allocation not given. On day 63 after the first injection, vaccine and placebo recipients gave samples. Assay: immunoSEQ multiplex PCR; the TCRdb copy retains only in-frame clones and omits some. The data contain around 340,000 clones, about 87% of them singletons. V was clipped by 6 bases and J by 0 bases, with 13 bases between them. Germline assignment: CDR1 MNHEY and CDR2 SVGAGI. The CDR3 covers 15 residues. The clonotype originates from a person between 18 and 65 years old who received the Ad26.COV2.S COVID-19 vaccine or a placebo. This sample comprised peripheral blood, obtained in a trial of Ad26.COV2.S vaccine versus placebo. The chain is built from TRBV6-5 and TRBJ2-3; weak D call: TRBD2 (5 bases). CDR3 nucleotide sequence: TGTGCCAGCAGGTATAGCGTTACTAGCACAGATACGCAGTATTTT. Translating gives CASRYSVTSTDTQYF.